This TCR beta chain stems from a study of identifying expanded T cells in peripheral blood. Study conclusions and caveats: Roughly two-week clone count variance significantly increased as total template count grew.

The data were produced by immunoSEQ multiplex PCR, yet TCRdb's version contains in-frame clones alone and is incomplete. The sample holds about 91,000 clones, about 90% seen once. The CDR3 is made up of 16 amino acids. V dropped 5 bases and J dropped 1; count of bases not matched to a gene: 10. From germline, CDR1 is SGHAT and CDR2 FQDESV (reference sequence). Comment on this clone: The antigen is not known.

The chain joins TRBV11-1 to TRBJ1-1; 7 bases align to TRBD1. This receptor was taken from a person aged 18 to 75 in good health. Specimen: blood. Here the CDR3 DNA reads TGTGCCAGCAGCAAAAGAGGACAGGCAGAGAACACTGAAGCTTTCTTT. This encodes CASSKRGQAENTEAFF.